These T cell receptor beta chains were read from a single sample in a study of tumor-infiltrating lymphocytes in primary liver carcinoma. TCRdb analysed the multiplex PCR reads with MiXCR anew, one entry per CDR3 protein. The data hold 30,000 to 35,000 distinct CDR3 sequences, with over 65% observed a single time. The sequenced material came from liver tumor tissue from sampling region 5. The receptor set was obtained from a man aged 40-50 years with primary liver carcinoma and hepatitis B virus infection. The conserved cysteine and the conserved F or W are not part of the CDR3 here.

j_call v_call cdr3_aa
TRBJ1-1 TRBV6-2/TRBV6-3 ARRRADRGENSEAF
TRBJ2-5 TRBV29-1 SGLTRGMGTQY
TRBJ2-2 TRBV6-5 ASKDIRDTGELF
TRBJ2-4 TRBV11-1 ASSFPGTSGTKNIQY
TRBJ2-3 TRBV4-2 ASSREEGGYTDTQY
TRBJ2-5 TRBV6-1 TSNESRYRGRETQY
TRBJ2-7 TRBV6-6 ASSHTTVYDQY
TRBJ2-7 TRBV5-4 ASSLDRGSLYGQY
TRBJ2-2 TRBV28 ASLRGAHSREPF
TRBJ2-7 TRBV6-6 VSLPTGASGEQY
TRBJ2-7 TRBV6-6 ASSHDTYGNFEQY
TRBJ1-1 TRBV28 ASLDETTEAF
TRBJ1-1 TRBV4-1 ASRGLGTEAF
TRBJ1-2 TRBV6-2/TRBV6-3 DSSGQSYGYT
TRBJ2-7 TRBV6-2/TRBV6-3 ASSYHLDRAYEQY
TRBJ1-1 TRBV4-2 ASRGGQGPEAF
TRBJ2-7 TRBV7-8 VSSLGLGGNYERY
TRBJ2-3 TRBV12-3/TRBV12-4 ASNPGLAGAADTQC
TRBJ2-1 TRBV10-3 AICERDDGEQL
TRBJ1-5 TRBV28 ANSQPATGVRPQH
TRBJ2-2 TRBV6-2/TRBV6-3 ASSCGLAGADGELF
TRBJ1-1 TRBV10-3 AISERLIVNTEAF
TRBJ1-4 TRBV4-1 ASSQAKGSANEKVF
TRBJ2-2 TRBV28 ASRGTGKSGELF
TRBJ2-7 TRBV6-6 ASSYTSYEQY
TRBJ2-5 TRBV29-1 SVEGDRGRGGTQY
TRBJ2-3 TRBV6-2/TRBV6-3 ASSPKRESDTQY
TRBJ2-7 TRBV4-1 ASSQGLVGGYEQY
TRBJ1-4 TRBV18 ASSPPGSGGGRGKLF
TRBJ2-1 TRBV6-2/TRBV6-3 ASSLHLGTNLGEQF
TRBJ2-7 TRBV6-2/TRBV6-3 ASSWREDYEQY
TRBJ2-2 TRBV12-3/TRBV12-4 ASSFRALSTQTGELF
TRBJ1-2 TRBV6-6 ASSYSGQGGYGFT
TRBJ2-2 TRBV4-1 ASSQPLTGQGARGELF
TRBJ2-7 TRBV10-3 AISEFSGIGEHY
TRBJ2-3 TRBV6-2/TRBV6-3 ASSPFTPRRSVTDTQY
TRBJ2-1 TRBV6-5 VSSYSFSGGSYNEQF
TRBJ2-2 TRBV7-9 ASRANTGELL
TRBJ1-5 TRBV6-6 ASRLTGDTGSRH
TRBJ2-7 TRBV13 ANSLNRGSEQY
TRBJ2-5 TRBV6-2/TRBV6-3 ASSPSSEQGIQY
TRBJ1-5 TRBV6-5 ANSTGTGDQPQH
TRBJ1-3 TRBV9 AGSVGDGNTIY
TRBJ2-2 TRBV11-2 TSSLYSGVNTGELS
TRBJ2-1 TRBV5-1 ASSSSGTDSYNEQF
TRBJ2-7 TRBV12-3/TRBV12-4 ASSSGTGWPYKQY
TRBJ2-7 TRBV10-3 VTSDTLTSYEQY
TRBJ2-7 TRBV4-1 ASSRRTDLYEHY
TRBJ2-2 TRBV10-1 ASSERSGSGTWEPF
TRBJ2-1 TRBV11-2 ASSLLAGLGEQF
TRBJ1-4 TRBV6-5 ASSGGEGPNEKLF
TRBJ2-3 TRBV7-8 ANTLKGAQKTDTQY
TRBJ2-7 TRBV11-2 ASSQGIGRTYERY
TRBJ2-4 TRBV12-3/TRBV12-4 TSSLWGRADIAKNIQY
TRBJ2-7 TRBV5-5 VSSLEQFFYGQY